The 29 T cell receptor beta chains below were found in one sample sequenced in a study of blood T cells in healthy people across ages. It was with a sample-barcoded 5' primer and a J-beta primer mix that a second PCR of roughly 7 to 12 cycles was run. A single record per CDR3 protein comes from TCRdb applying MiXCR to the 5' RACE reads. The table includes about 720,000 distinct CDR3 sequences, approximately 22% detected once. The sample consisted of blood. Every receptor here comes from a man in his 70s in good health.

V is TRBV28 and J is TRBJ1-5, with 7 positions matching TRBD1. CDR1 is MDHEN, CDR2 SYDVKM, per germline. The CDR3 length is 14 residues. The junction had 10 bases not matched to a gene; V was cut back by 8 bases and J by 6 bases. This CDR3 is CASRGRGLIQPQHF. The CDR3 coding sequence is TGTGCCAGCCGGGGGAGGGGGCTGATTCAGCCCCAGCATTTT.

This clonotype was detected a few times. The chain links TRBV3-1 to TRBJ2-7; 7 bases align to TRBD1. CDR1 is LGHDT and CDR2 is YNNKEL in the germline V gene (reference sequence). This CDR3 spans 15 amino acids. After removal of 2 bases from V and 1 base from J, the junction contained 5 bases not matched to a gene. As DNA, the CDR3 is TGTGCCAGCAGCCAATCCCCGACAGGGTCCTACGAGCAGTACTTC. Protein sequence: CASSQSPTGSYEQYF.

The V and J genes are TRBV7-9 and TRBJ1-2; D is possibly TRBD1 (6 bases). Germline-derived CDR1 and CDR2 are SEHNR and FQNEAQ (reference sequence). This CDR3 is built from 13 residues. Trimming cost V 1 base and J 7 bases, with 10 bases left between them. The CDR3 bases are TGTGCCAGCAGCTTAGGGGACACCGCTGGCTACACCTTC. It encodes CASSLGDTAGYTF.

This clonotype occurred many times. This chain links TRBV28 with TRBJ1-3, with D hard to call. Germline CDR1 is MDHEN and CDR2 is SYDVKM. V was clipped by 2 bases and J by 0 bases, with 14 bases between them. The CDR3 length is 17 residues. CDR3 coding DNA: TGTGCCAGCAGTTTACAGCTCAGTCCGACCTCTGGAAACACCATATATTTT. Its translation: CASSLQLSPTSGNTIYF.

In this sample, this clonotype turned up a few times. The chain uses TRBV18 and TRBJ1-4, with D uncertain. From germline, CDR1 is KGHSH and CDR2 LQKENI. The CDR3 totals 14 residues. Trimming removed 1 base from V and 5 bases from J, with 8 bases in between. The CDR3 protein is CASSPRGSNEKLFF. The DNA of the CDR3 is TGTGCCAGCTCACCACGAGGATCCAATGAAAAACTGTTTTTT. The full variable domain, with the rest looked up from reference TRBV18 and TRBJ1-4, is NAGVMQNPRHLVRRRGQEARLRCSPMKGHSHVYWYRQLPEEGLKFMVYLQKENIIDESGMPKERFSAEFPKEGPSILRIQQVVRGDSAAYFCASSPRGSNEKLFFGSGTQLSVL.

J is TRBJ2-3 and V is TRBV7-2; D gene unclear. CDR3 size: 12 residues. V was trimmed by 7 bases and J by 5 bases, leaving 10 bases between them. Germline loops: CDR1 SGHTA, CDR2 FQGNSA. CDR3 coding DNA: TGTGCCAGCAACCCTGGCGGAGATACGCAGTATTTT. Its translation is CASNPGGDTQYF. Combining the CDR3 with reference TRBV7-2 and TRBJ2-3 gives the whole variable domain GAGVSQSPSNKVTEKGKDVELRCDPISGHTALYWYRQSLGQGLEFLIYFQGNSAPDKSGLPSDRFSAERTGGSVSTLTIQRTQQEDSAVYLCASNPGGDTQYFGPGTRLTVL.

Here the CDR3 reads CSVGRVDETQYF. The CDR3 DNA reads as TGCAGCGTTGGCAGGGTGGATGAGACCCAGTACTTC. The V gene is TRBV29-1, the J gene TRBJ2-5; D may be TRBD1 (5 bases). Germline V CDR1 and CDR2: SQVTM, ANQGSEA. V lost 4 bases and J lost 5, with 11 bases in between. The CDR3 covers 12 residues.

There are a few counts of this clonotype. V and J are TRBV7-9 and TRBJ1-2, with D possibly matching TRBD1 (5 bases). Germline V lookup: CDR1 SEHNR, CDR2 FQNEAQ (reference sequence). This CDR3 region has 16 residues. V lost 7 bases and J 0 bases, leaving 18 bases between the germline ends. The CDR3 bases are TGTGCCAGCACCCCTGGGGCCGAGGCTCCTAACTATGGCTACACCTTC. This sequence encodes CASTPGAEAPNYGYTF.

This clonotype was detected many times. This sequence joins TRBV12-3 or TRBV12-4 and TRBJ2-7, with 7 bases fitting TRBD1. V shed 4 bases and J 0 bases; nucleotides not matched to a gene: 9. This CDR3 spans 16 amino acids. CDR3 bases: TGTGCCAGCAGTTGGACAGGACAGTTCGACTCCTACGAGCAGTACTTC. This codes for CASSWTGQFDSYEQYF.

The chain uses TRBV3-1 and TRBJ1-2, with D unresolved. The CDR3 is 12 residues long. CDR1 LGHDT and CDR2 YNNKEL come from the germline V gene (reference sequence). Trimming left V 2 bases short and J 6 bases short, with 7 bases between. The DNA of the CDR3 is TGTGCCAGCAGCCAACGGCGGCATGGCTACACCTTC. The encoded protein is CASSQRRHGYTF.

The chain has TRBV6-5 and TRBJ2-1; 14 bases match TRBD2. The V gene end was trimmed by 5 bases and the J gene end by 10 bases; junction bases not matched to a gene: 7. This CDR3 is built from 15 residues. CDR1 MNHEY and CDR2 SVGAGI come from the germline V gene. CDR3 residues: CASSEGLAGVREQFF. CDR3 nucleotide sequence: TGTGCCAGCAGTGAGGGACTAGCGGGGGTTAGGGAGCAGTTCTTC.

V usage is TRBV6-5 and J usage is TRBJ2-7; no reliable D call. V was trimmed by 2 bases and J by 4 bases, leaving 12 bases between them. The CDR3 sequence is 14 residues long. Germline assignment: CDR1 MNHEY and CDR2 SVGAGI. The CDR3 loop reads CASSYTAGPYEQYF. The CDR3 DNA sequence: TGTGCCAGCAGTTACACGGCAGGCCCTTACGAGCAGTACTTC.

As to this clonotype: At one boundary the junction diverges from the germline segment, which might be a read error. CDR3 nucleotide sequence: TGTACCAGCAGTTTAGCGGGGTTCCGGGAGACCCAGTACTTC. It yields the protein CTSSLAGFRETQYF. The rearrangement joins TRBV12-3 or TRBV12-4 to TRBJ2-5; 8 nucleotides agree with TRBD2. The CDR3 contains 14 residues.

This sequence joins TRBV7-2 and TRBJ2-3; TRBD2 matches 10 bases. The CDR3 loop spans 15 amino acids. V was pared by 5 bases and J by 6 bases, with 8 bases of the junction left unmatched. CDR1 and CDR2 from the germline V gene are SGHTA and FQGNSA. The DNA of the CDR3 is TGTGCCAGCAGCATCGGGACTAGCGTTGCGGATACGCAGTATTTT. Its protein product is CASSIGTSVADTQYF. Full variable domain (missing parts from reference TRBV7-2 and TRBJ2-3): GAGVSQSPSNKVTEKGKDVELRCDPISGHTALYWYRQSLGQGLEFLIYFQGNSAPDKSGLPSDRFSAERTGGSVSTLTIQRTQQEDSAVYLCASSIGTSVADTQYFGPGTRLTVL.

The rearrangement uses TRBV20-1 and TRBJ2-1, with 8 positions matching TRBD2. CDR1 DFQATT and CDR2 SNEGSKA come from the germline V gene (reference sequence). The CDR3 is made up of 15 amino acids. The V segment lost 6 bases and the J segment 7 bases; nucleotides outside the gene matches: 14. CDR3: CSARPPIAGINEQFF. CDR3 DNA: TGCAGTGCCAGACCCCCGATAGCGGGGATTAATGAGCAGTTCTTC.

This rearrangement joins TRBV19 to TRBJ2-3, with 9 positions matching TRBD2. The V segment lost 1 base and the J segment 1 base; nucleotides outside the gene matches: 3. The CDR3 consists of 16 residues. Looked up from germline, CDR1 is LNHDA and CDR2 is SQIVND (reference sequence). The CDR3 nucleotides read TGTGCCAGTAGTATAGCGTCTAGCGGGGGCACAGATACGCAGTATTTT. Residues: CASSIASSGGTDTQYF.

This clonotype was seen more than once but under ten times. The V call is TRBV20-1, the J call TRBJ1-2; 9 bases line up with TRBD1. Per germline, CDR1 DFQATT and CDR2 SNEGSKA (reference sequence). V lost 5 bases to trimming and J lost 2 bases; unmatched junction nucleotides: 6. This CDR3 spans 14 amino acids. CDR3 nucleotides: TGCAGTGCTCAAACACAGGGGGCGAACTATGGCTACACCTTC. Protein product: CSAQTQGANYGYTF.

The CDR3 sequence: CSGLLGLQETQYF. The CDR3 nucleotides are TGCAGCGGGCTACTTGGACTGCAAGAGACCCAGTACTTC. J is TRBJ2-5 and V is TRBV29-1; D might be TRBD2 (5 bases). Trimming removed 7 bases at V and 2 bases at J, with 14 bases between. The CDR3 is made up of 13 amino acids. Germline CDR1 reads SQVTM; CDR2 reads ANQGSEA.

On this clonotype: One end of the junction does not line up with germline, which may come from a read error. The rearrangement uses TRBV5-1 and TRBJ2-5; no definite D call. Germline V lookup: CDR1 SGHRS, CDR2 YFSETQ. The CDR3 sequence is 15 residues long. The CDR3 loop reads CASRLVPGYQETQYF. The CDR3 nucleotides are TGCGCCAGCAGGTTGGTCCCCGGGTACCAAGAGACCCAGTACTTC. Drawing the rest from reference TRBV5-1 and TRBJ2-5, the complete variable domain is KAGVTQTPRYLIKTRGQQVTLSCSPISGHRSVSWYQQTPGQGLQFLFEYFSETQRNKGNFPGRFSGRQFSNSRSEMNVSTLELGDSALYLCASRLVPGYQETQYFGPGTRLLVL.

This clonotype showed up many times. The chain links TRBV7-9 to TRBJ1-2; D is ambiguous. This CDR3 comprises 14 residues. The ends were cut back, 5 bases at V and 4 bases at J, with 14 bases in the middle. The germline CDR1 and CDR2 sequences are SEHNR and FQNEAQ (reference sequence). CDR3 sequence: CASSGSGEPYGYTF. CDR3 DNA: TGTGCCAGCAGCGGTAGTGGAGAGCCCTATGGCTACACCTTC.

Many counts were recorded for this clonotype. The chain has TRBV12-3 or TRBV12-4 and TRBJ2-1; 10 bases line up with TRBD1. The CDR3 has 15 amino acids. V gave up 5 bases and J gave up 6 bases; unmatched junction bases: 7. The CDR3: CASSTRDRGGNEQFF. CDR3 DNA: TGTGCCAGCAGTACACGGGACAGGGGAGGCAATGAGCAGTTCTTC.

A few counts support this clonotype. The chain links TRBV12-3 or TRBV12-4 to TRBJ2-5; TRBD1 is a possible D gene (5 bases). The V end was cut by 1 base, the J end by 5 bases, with 17 bases between. CDR3 length: 16 amino acids. The chain's CDR3 is CASSLGDRLGVETQYF. DNA of the CDR3: TGTGCCAGCAGTTTAGGAGACAGATTAGGGGTGGAGACCCAGTACTTC.

V is TRBV3-1 and J is TRBJ1-1, with TRBD1 matching 7 bases. The V gene's germline CDR1 is LGHDT and CDR2 YNNKEL (reference sequence). V lost 3 bases and J lost 5; bases outside the gene matches: 6. This CDR3 has 14 residues. In DNA form, the CDR3 reads TGTGCCAGCAGCCAGGGACAGCTCGGAACTGAAGCTTTCTTT. As protein: CASSQGQLGTEAFF.

The chain recombines TRBV12-3 or TRBV12-4 with TRBJ2-3, with unresolved D. V was trimmed by 4 bases and J by 1 base, leaving 12 bases between them. CDR3 size: 15 residues. CDR3 nucleotides: TGTGCCAGCAGTTATACCCACCGGGGCACAGATACGCAGTATTTT. It yields the protein CASSYTHRGTDTQYF.

The sample holds a few counts of this clonotype. The chain employs TRBV19 and TRBJ1-2; 10 positions match TRBD1. From germline, CDR1 is LNHDA and CDR2 SQIVND (reference sequence). The length of the CDR3 is 13 residues. The trim removed 7 bases at V and 7 bases at J, leaving 6 bases unmatched. CDR3 region: CASIRQGAGGYTF. The CDR3 DNA reads as TGTGCCAGTATTCGACAGGGGGCGGGTGGCTACACCTTC.

The chain employs TRBV18 and TRBJ1-2, with D unclear. Trimming took off 3 bases at V and 4 bases at J, with 15 bases between the two ends. The germline V gene encodes CDR1 KGHSH and CDR2 LQKENI. The CDR3 has 15 residues. CDR3 in amino acids: CASSPDFADAYGYTF. Here the CDR3 DNA reads TGTGCCAGCTCACCCGACTTTGCGGATGCCTATGGCTACACCTTC.

This chain uses TRBV18 with TRBJ2-5; TRBD2 might be the D (5 bases). CDR1 is KGHSH, CDR2 LQKENI, per germline. Trimming cost V 3 bases and J 2 bases, with 7 bases left between them. The CDR3 is made up of 13 amino acids. The chain's CDR3 is CASSPTNQETQYF. The CDR3 region has the DNA TGTGCCAGCTCACCGACTAATCAAGAGACCCAGTACTTC.

This clonotype appeared a few times. The chain links TRBV6-5 to TRBJ2-5, with 8 bases fitting TRBD1. CDR1 is MNHEY, CDR2 SVGAGI, per germline. The length of the CDR3 is 14 residues. V lost 6 bases to trimming and J lost 2 bases; unmatched junction nucleotides: 5. This chain's CDR3 is CASSRTGYQETQYF. DNA of the CDR3: TGTGCCAGCAGCCGGACAGGGTATCAAGAGACCCAGTACTTC.

The chain joins TRBV3-1 to TRBJ2-1; tentatively, D is TRBD2 (6 bases). CDR3 length: 13 amino acids. Trimming took off 8 bases at V and 7 bases at J, with 15 bases between the two ends. Germline V gives CDR1 LGHDT, CDR2 YNNKEL (reference sequence). DNA of the CDR3: TGTGCCAGCTCGCGCGGGAATGATAATGAGCAGTTCTTC. This translates into CASSRGNDNEQFF.